This T cell receptor (beta chain) was captured by sequencing in a study of sequential checkpoint blockade in melanoma. Study at large: TCRbeta immunosequencing was performed on DNA from roughly 90 pretreatment melanoma tumor samples. More than 20 patients had tumor biopsies before treatment and at week 13.

Treatment described: randomized to nivolumab then ipilimumab (arm A) or the reverse (arm B). Patients had received no earlier DNA-damaging chemotherapy. Trimming cost V 5 bases and J 4 bases, with 14 bases left between them. Germline loops: CDR1 MNHGY, CDR2 SAAAGT. The CDR3 runs 14 residues. Study-wide results and limits: T-cell fraction and clonality followed PD-L1 and CD8+ counts, not mutational load.

Clones were read by immunoSEQ multiplex PCR, and TCRdb kept only the in-frame ones, dropping some. Of around 3,500 clones listed, around 16% were seen once; the top ten hold more than 12%. Worth noting for this clone: The antigen remains unidentified.

The J gene is TRBJ2-5, the V gene TRBV6-8; D may correspond to TRBD1 or TRBD2 (6 bases each). Source: tumor tissue (inferred from file names), taken from a patient given nivolumab and ipilimumab in sequence. This clonotype originated in a human donor with melanoma. The CDR3, as DNA: TGTGCCAGCAGTGCCCCGGGGGCTGGAGAGACCCAGTACTTC. This codes for CASSAPGAGETQYF.